Sequencing of this T cell receptor (beta chain) was carried out in a study of shared clonotypes between healthy human individuals. This clone was found once. TCRdb keeps only in-frame clones here, not all; method: immunoSEQ multiplex PCR. The data contain about 2 million clones, around 96% of them singletons. CD8 cells classed as naive were CD45RO-negative and positively selected for CCR7, excluding terminally differentiated effector memory CD45RA+ cells. The clonotype originates from a man between 18 and 35 years old in good health. Input material: naive CD8+ T cells sorted from blood.

CDR3 residues: CASSQASEGSNYGYTF. The CDR3 coding sequence is TGCGCCAGCAGCCAAGCGTCGGAGGGTAGTAACTATGGCTACACCTTC. V is TRBV4-3 and J is TRBJ1-2; D is unclear. Trimming shortened V by 1 base and J by 1 base, and 13 bases separated the two germline ends. Germline CDR1 LGHNA, CDR2 YSLEER. CDR3 length: 16 amino acids.